The rows below give T cell receptor beta chains drawn from one sample of a study of T cell repertoires and HLA-DP antigens. Their antigens remain unidentified. Profiling relied on immunoSEQ multiplex PCR, and the TCRdb table lists in-frame clones only, not all of them. The profile shows about 73,000 clones, around four fifths of them singletons. Sequencing used CD4+ T cells from PBMCs. Receptors were obtained from a man aged 55 to 70 in good health and CMV-seronegative. The CDR3 runs from the conserved cysteine through the conserved F or W. A D gene is named only where the DNA matches it firmly.

J,D,length,V,CDR3
TRBJ1-1,-,13,TRBV19,CASSQGRDTEAFF
TRBJ2-5,-,11,TRBV2,CASSERETQYF
TRBJ1-2,-,16,TRBV14,CASSQELGGVNYGYTF
TRBJ1-5,-,15,TRBV4-3,CASSQDLQGYQPQHF
TRBJ2-1,TRBD1,14,TRBV30,CAGQGQGAYNEQFF
TRBJ2-5,TRBD2,16,TRBV7-7,CASSLGSSGPEETQYF
TRBJ1-5,-,15,TRBV6-5,CASSYDQGSGQPQHF
TRBJ2-7,TRBD1,15,TRBV5-6,CASSTGTEYSYEQYF
TRBJ2-2,TRBD2,16,TRBV10-1,CASTTSGIANTGELFF
TRBJ1-5,-,14,TRBV6-1,CASSEGGGGQPQHF
TRBJ1-1,-,14,TRBV5-1,CASSVEDLDTEAFF
TRBJ2-2,-,14,TRBV4-2,CASSQDGWAGELFF
TRBJ1-5,-,15,TRBV9,CASSVATGENQPQHF
TRBJ2-6,-,15,TRBV6-6,CAIGFPGTGANVLTF
TRBJ2-1,-,13,TRBV10-2,CASSESEAGLQFF
TRBJ2-1,TRBD1,15,TRBV11-3,CASSLGQASYNEQFF
TRBJ2-1,TRBD2,16,TRBV7-2,CASSGHIAGGYNEQFF
TRBJ2-5,-,16,TRBV9,CASSEDYGTAKETQYF
TRBJ1-2,-,11,TRBV6-6,CASKQGIGYTF
TRBJ1-3,TRBD1,13,TRBV28,CASGGGAGNTIYF
TRBJ2-7,-,15,TRBV2,CASTLTPPPSYEQYF
TRBJ1-2,-,13,TRBV27,CASSFMQGHGYTF
TRBJ1-1,TRBD1,16,TRBV5-4,CASKSDRARRNTEAFF
TRBJ1-6,-,15,TRBV4-2,CASSPVRQANSPLHF
TRBJ2-5,-,12,TRBV18,CASSPNRETQYF